These 21 T cell receptor beta chains share one sample of origin, sequenced in a study of T cell changes during pregnancy in multiple sclerosis. The repertoire was sequenced with immunoSEQ multiplex PCR; TCRdb's copy has only in-frame clones and lacks some. Of tens of thousands of clones listed, 88% are singletons. This specimen was CD8+ T cells from peripheral blood mononuclear cells, taken after pregnancy. The receptors derive from a female donor in good health, enrolled as a control in a pregnancy study.

The table lists this clone with a count of one. The J gene is TRBJ1-5, the V gene TRBV7-9, with 12 bases that match TRBD1. The CDR3 runs to 16 residues. Per germline, CDR1 SEHNR and CDR2 FQNEAQ (reference sequence). The V gene end was trimmed by 5 bases and the J gene end by 4 bases; junction bases not matched to a gene: 6. DNA for the CDR3: TGTGCCAGCAGCCCGGGACAGGGGGCAAGGAATCAGCCCCAGCATTTT. This encodes CASSPGQGARNQPQHF.

This chain uses TRBV6-5 with TRBJ2-3; 11 bases are shared with TRBD2. Germline CDR1 and CDR2: MNHEY and SVGAGI. V lost 5 bases, J lost 6 bases, and 7 bases stayed unmatched. This CDR3 region has 15 residues. In DNA, the CDR3 is TGTGCCAGCAGTACCGGGGCTAGCGGGGGGGATACGCAGTATTTT. This encodes CASSTGASGGDTQYF.

The chain links TRBV13 to TRBJ2-2; weak D call: TRBD2 (5 bases). Germline loops: CDR1 PRHDT, CDR2 FYEKMQ (reference sequence). The ends were cut back, 5 bases at V and 1 base at J, with 14 bases in the middle. CDR3 length: 16 amino acids. The CDR3 DNA sequence: TGTGCCAGCAGCCGCGGACTCATGGGGAACACCGGGGAGCTGTTTTTT. Translating gives CASSRGLMGNTGELFF. Filled out from reference TRBV13 and TRBJ2-2, the complete variable domain reads AAGVIQSPRHLIKEKRETATLKCYPIPRHDTVYWYQQGPGQDPQFLISFYEKMQSDKGSIPDRFSAQQFSDYHSELNMSSLELGDSALYFCASSRGLMGNTGELFFGEGSRLTVL.

V is TRBV25-1 and J is TRBJ1-6, with D perhaps matching TRBD1 (6 bases). This CDR3 comprises 15 residues. Trimming removed 4 bases from V and 10 bases from J, with 17 bases in between. The germline V gene has CDR1 MGHDK and CDR2 SYGVNS. The CDR3 is CASSVDSAIGSPLHF. CDR3 in DNA: TGTGCCAGCAGTGTGGACAGTGCGATTGGATCACCCCTCCACTTT.

The chain links TRBV7-8 to TRBJ1-2; TRBD1 aligns across 7 bases. J lost 4 bases, V lost 3 bases, and 5 bases had no gene match. From germline, CDR1 is SGHVS and CDR2 FQNEAQ. The CDR3 length is 14 residues. The CDR3 DNA sequence: TGTGCCAGCAGCTTTTGGCAGGGGGGCTATGGCTACACCTTC. This codes for CASSFWQGGYGYTF.

The chain employs TRBV7-2 and TRBJ1-5; no clear D gene. Between the trimmed V and J ends, which lost 5 bases and 4 bases, there was a span of 15 bases. Germline V gives CDR1 SGHTA, CDR2 FQGNSA. The CDR3 is 15 amino acids. The chain's CDR3 is CASSQPGTGNQPQHF. CDR3 DNA: TGTGCCAGCAGCCAACCAGGAACGGGGAATCAGCCCCAGCATTTT.

CDR3 sequence (DNA): TGTGCCAGCAGCTTAGCGTACCAAGAGACCCAGTACTTC. Residues: CASSLAYQETQYF. The chain joins TRBV11-2 to TRBJ2-5; D gene ambiguous. In germline, CDR1 is SGHAT, CDR2 FQNNGV. The V end lost 1 base, the J end lost 0 bases, and 3 bases lay between the germline ends. The CDR3 runs 13 residues.

This clone has just one count. This rearrangement joins TRBV11-1 to TRBJ1-6; D gene unclear. The CDR3 has 17 amino acids. Trimming took 1 base from V and 3 from J, leaving 13 bases between them. Germline lookup yields CDR1 SGHAT and CDR2 FQDESV (reference sequence). CDR3 DNA: TGTGCCAGCAGCTTAGAATCCTACTTCAACTATAATTCACCCCTCCACTTT. Protein: CASSLESYFNYNSPLHF.

In the case of this clone: Other DNA sequences in this sample translate to the same CDR3. The chain uses TRBV4-3 and TRBJ2-1; tentative D call: TRBD1 (6 bases). Germline V CDR1 and CDR2: LGHNA, YSLEER. V was clipped by 1 base and J by 7 bases, with 11 bases between them. The CDR3 sequence is 14 residues long. CDR3 protein: CASSQGTGYNEQFF. Written as DNA, the CDR3 is TGCGCCAGCAGCCAAGGAACAGGGTATAATGAGCAGTTCTTC.

The chain carries TRBV7-9 and TRBJ2-1, with D hard to call. CDR1 and CDR2 (germline): SEHNR, FQNEAQ (reference sequence). The CDR3 spans 14 residues. Trimming took off 1 base at V and 5 bases at J, with 9 bases between the two ends. CDR3 sequence: CASSLGEPNNEQFF. CDR3 nucleotide sequence: TGTGCCAGCAGCTTAGGAGAGCCGAACAATGAGCAGTTCTTC.

DNA of the CDR3: TGCGCCAGCAGCCAGTCCCACGGGACACGGAGCTCCTACGAGCAGTACTTC. Amino acids: CASSQSHGTRSSYEQYF. V and J are TRBV4-1 and TRBJ2-7; the D gene is possibly TRBD1 (6 bases). The CDR3 runs 17 residues. Looked up from germline, CDR1 is MGHRA and CDR2 is YSYEKL. Trimming shortened V by 3 bases and J by 0 bases, and 18 bases separated the two germline ends.

The chain links TRBV7-2 to TRBJ2-5, with D perhaps matching TRBD1 (7 bases). The germline V and J ends were trimmed by 5 bases and 5 bases, with 18 bases remaining between them. The germline CDR1 and CDR2 sequences are SGHTA and FQGNSA. The CDR3 totals 15 residues. CDR3 region: CASSHRQGGVETQYF. Here the CDR3 DNA reads TGTGCCAGCAGCCATCGACAGGGAGGAGTGGAGACCCAGTACTTC.

The chain uses TRBV2 and TRBJ2-5, with D possibly TRBD2 on 6 matching bases. This CDR3 has 12 amino acids. Germline V lookup: CDR1 SNHLY, CDR2 FYNNEI. Trimming took 8 bases from V and 4 from J, leaving 11 bases between them. The CDR3 loop is CASLGGRETQYF. The CDR3 DNA reads TGTGCCAGCCTAGGAGGGCGAGAGACCCAGTACTTC.

This chain connects TRBV27 to TRBJ2-1, with D uncertain. V was cut by 1 base and J by 6 bases, with 10 bases left in between. The CDR3 extends over 14 amino acids. Germline CDR1 and CDR2: MNHEY and SMNVEV (reference sequence). CDR3 sequence (DNA): TGTGCCAGCAGTTTATATTTTGCTAGCAATGAGCAGTTCTTC. Protein: CASSLYFASNEQFF.

The count of this clone is one. The chain has TRBV19 and TRBJ2-7; possibly TRBD1 for D (6 bases). Between the trimmed V and J ends, which lost 4 bases and 0 bases, there was a span of 16 bases. The CDR3 runs 16 residues. Per germline, CDR1 LNHDA and CDR2 SQIVND (reference sequence). The chain's CDR3 is CASSTLFTGLSYEQYF. The CDR3 nucleotides read TGTGCCAGTAGTACGTTGTTCACAGGGCTCTCCTACGAGCAGTACTTC.

The gene calls are TRBV29-1 and TRBJ2-7; 8 nucleotides line up with TRBD2. There are 12 residues in the CDR3. V was clipped by 0 bases and J by 11 bases; unmatched bases: 6. CDR1 is SQVTM and CDR2 is ANQGSEA in the germline V gene. CDR3 in amino acids: CSVEETGLEEYF. The CDR3 coding sequence is TGCAGCGTTGAAGAAACGGGACTAGAGGAGTACTTC.

This clone has only one observation. The genes are TRBV5-4 and TRBJ1-5; D is possibly TRBD1 (6 bases). The germline V and J ends were trimmed by 3 bases and 3 bases, with 16 bases remaining between them. From germline, CDR1 is SGHNT and CDR2 YYREEE (reference sequence). This CDR3 spans 16 amino acids. The CDR3 is CASSSTGIWTNQPQHF. The CDR3 region has the DNA TGTGCCAGCAGCTCTACAGGGATTTGGACCAATCAGCCCCAGCATTTT. Combining the CDR3 with reference TRBV5-4 and TRBJ1-5 gives the whole variable domain ETGVTQSPTHLIKTRGQQVTLRCSSQSGHNTVSWYQQALGQGPQFIFQYYREEENGRGNFPPRFSGLQFPNYSSELNVNALELDDSALYLCASSSTGIWTNQPQHFGDGTRLSIL.

This clone showed up just once. The chain combines TRBV5-1 with TRBJ2-3, with 8 bases lining up with TRBD2. With V trimmed by 4 bases and J by 0 bases, 7 bases remained unmatched. The CDR3 is 16 amino acids. Per the germline V gene, CDR1 is SGHRS and CDR2 is YFSETQ. CDR3 DNA: TGCGCCAGCAGCCCGCGACTAGCGTCTAGCACAGATACGCAGTATTTT. This sequence encodes CASSPRLASSTDTQYF.

The V and J genes are TRBV28 and TRBJ1-4; a possible D gene is TRBD1 (5 bases). The V and J ends lost 6 bases and 0 bases respectively, with 11 bases between them. CDR1 MDHEN and CDR2 SYDVKM come from the germline V gene. The CDR3 is made up of 15 amino acids. Here the CDR3 reads CASSLDSSTNEKLFF. The CDR3 bases are TGTGCCAGCAGCTTAGACAGCTCAACTAATGAAAAACTGTTTTTT.

The V call is TRBV18, the J call TRBJ2-1; D is possibly TRBD2 (6 bases). The CDR3 totals 14 residues. Germline V gene lookup returns CDR1 KGHSH and CDR2 LQKENI. Trimming took 3 bases from V and 8 from J, leaving 14 bases between them. The CDR3 region is CASSPPRGPDEQFF. The DNA for the CDR3 is TGTGCCAGCTCACCCCCGCGGGGCCCGGATGAGCAGTTCTTC.

The V gene is TRBV6-1, the J gene TRBJ1-5; tentative D call: TRBD1 (5 bases). V gave up 7 bases and J gave up 0 bases, with 10 bases separating them. Germline V gene lookup returns CDR1 MNHNS and CDR2 SASEGT. The CDR3 covers 14 residues. This CDR3 is CASKDGHSNQPQHF. CDR3 coding DNA: TGTGCCAGCAAGGACGGACATAGCAATCAGCCCCAGCATTTT.